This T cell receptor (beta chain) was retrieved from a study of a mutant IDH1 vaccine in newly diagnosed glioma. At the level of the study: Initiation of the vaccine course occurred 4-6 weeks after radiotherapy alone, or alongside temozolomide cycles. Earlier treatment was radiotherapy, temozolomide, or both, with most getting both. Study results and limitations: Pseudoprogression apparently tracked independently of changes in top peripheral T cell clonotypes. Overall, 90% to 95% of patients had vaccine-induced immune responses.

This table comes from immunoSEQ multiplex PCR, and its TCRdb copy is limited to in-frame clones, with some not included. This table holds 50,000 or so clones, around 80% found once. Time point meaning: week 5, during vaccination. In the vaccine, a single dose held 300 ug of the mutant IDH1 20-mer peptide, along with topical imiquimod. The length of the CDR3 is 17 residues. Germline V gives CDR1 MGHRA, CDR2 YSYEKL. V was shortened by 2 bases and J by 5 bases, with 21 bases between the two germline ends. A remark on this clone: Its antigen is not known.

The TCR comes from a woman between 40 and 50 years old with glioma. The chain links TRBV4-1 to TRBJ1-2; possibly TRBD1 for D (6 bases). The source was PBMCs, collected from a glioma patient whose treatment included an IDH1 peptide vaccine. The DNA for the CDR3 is TGCGCCAGCAGCCAACTACCCGGACAGCCCGGGGGGTATGGCTACACCTTC. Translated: CASSQLPGQPGGYGYTF.